A single sample is the source of the 31 T cell receptor beta chains below, sequenced in a study of blood T cell repertoires in COVID-19. The assay was immunoSEQ multiplex PCR, and TCRdb's table has in-frame clones only and misses some. The sample lists some 90,000 clones; about nine tenths were seen once. The material sequenced was peripheral blood. The origin of the receptors is a man aged 45-65 years with acute or convalescent COVID-19.

V gene TRBV10-3 combines with J gene TRBJ2-7; D not resolved. The germline V gene encodes CDR1 ENHRY and CDR2 SYGVKD. The V end was cut by 3 bases, the J end by 3 bases, with 9 bases between. The CDR3 length is 13 residues. DNA of the CDR3: TGTGCCATCAGTGATCTAGGATTCTACGAGCAGTACTTC. This gives the protein CAISDLGFYEQYF.

The rearrangement joins TRBV9 to TRBJ1-1; possibly TRBD1 for D (6 bases). Trimming took off 4 bases at V and 4 bases at J, with 14 bases between the two ends. Germline loops: CDR1 SGDLS, CDR2 YYNGEE. There are 14 residues in the CDR3. As DNA, the CDR3 is TGTGCCAGCAGCTCCCCTGAGGACAGCACTGAAGCTTTCTTT. This translates into CASSSPEDSTEAFF.

V usage is TRBV6-2 or TRBV6-3 and J usage is TRBJ2-3, with D possibly TRBD2 on 6 matching bases. Germline values: CDR1 MNHEY, CDR2 SVGEGT. V was cut by 5 bases and J by 2 bases, with 26 bases left in between. The CDR3 totals 19 residues. The CDR3 bases are TGTGCCAGCAGTCTGACTAGGCAGGGCCATCTTCGTTTCACAGATACGCAGTATTTT. Amino acids: CASSLTRQGHLRFTDTQYF.

In its sample, this clone was seen a few times. J is TRBJ2-3 and V is TRBV3-1 (or the pseudogene TRBV3-2); 8 nucleotides align to TRBD2. The V gene's germline CDR1 is LGHDT and CDR2 YNNKEL (reference sequence). The CDR3 has 16 amino acids. V dropped 4 bases and J dropped 1; count of bases not matched to a gene: 7. CDR3: CASSPRPLAGTDTQYF. Written as DNA, the CDR3 is TGTGCCAGCAGCCCCAGACCACTAGCGGGCACAGATACGCAGTATTTT.

The rearrangement joins TRBV28 to TRBJ1-2; TRBD1 aligns across 8 bases. With 7 bases clipped from V and 6 bases from J, the junction kept 10 bases outside the gene matches. The CDR3 spans 14 residues. CDR1 and CDR2 (germline): MDHEN, SYDVKM. In DNA form, the CDR3 reads TGTGCCAGCACCCCGCCGGACAGGGCGAATGGCTACACCTTC. Amino acids: CASTPPDRANGYTF.

The chain joins TRBV27 to TRBJ2-5, with a tentative D call TRBD2 (7 bases). Germline lookup yields CDR1 MNHEY and CDR2 SMNVEV (reference sequence). V gave up 8 bases and J gave up 4 bases, with 23 bases separating them. CDR3 length: 16 amino acids. CDR3 nucleotides: TGTGCCAGCCCTCGACCAGTCCCGGGGGGCCGAGAGACCCAGTACTTC. This gives the protein CASPRPVPGGRETQYF.

The chain couples TRBV20-1 to TRBJ1-1; 11 nucleotides match TRBD1. The germline V gene encodes CDR1 DFQATT and CDR2 SNEGSKA (reference sequence). This CDR3 has 10 residues. J lost 11 bases, V lost 6 bases, and 2 bases had no gene match. For the CDR3, the DNA is TGCAGTGCGGGGGACAGGGGGGCTTTCTTT. It codes for CSAGDRGAFF.

The chain couples TRBV23-1 to TRBJ2-7; D unresolved. TRBV23-1 is an ORF; its function is uncertain. V was shortened by 10 bases and J by 3 bases, with 28 bases between the two germline ends. This CDR3 spans 17 amino acids. Here the CDR3 reads CANRRVSVNRTLYEQYV. The CDR3 region has the DNA TGCGCCAACCGACGGGTATCTGTTAACCGTACTCTCTACGAGCAGTACGTC.

This CDR3 is CASSLGTGGAGNTIYF. Here the CDR3 DNA reads TGTGCCAGCAGCTTAGGGACAGGGGGCGCGGGAAACACCATATATTTT. The V call is TRBV7-6, the J call TRBJ1-3, with 11 bases identical to TRBD1. CDR1 is SGHVS and CDR2 is FNYEAQ in the germline V gene. The CDR3 spans 16 residues. After removal of 1 base from V and 4 bases from J, the junction contained 3 bases not matched to a gene.

The chain uses TRBV7-9 and TRBJ1-1; D may be TRBD1 (6 bases). V lost 7 bases and J 1 base, leaving 7 bases between the germline ends. The CDR3 is 12 residues long. CDR1 and CDR2 (germline): SEHNR, FQNEAQ (reference sequence). The CDR3 DNA reads as TGTGCCAGCAACAGGGAGAACACTGAAGCTTTCTTT. This translates into CASNRENTEAFF.

The rearrangement uses TRBV5-4 and TRBJ2-5, with 7 bases identical to TRBD2. CDR3 length: 15 amino acids. CDR1 SGHNT and CDR2 YYREEE come from the germline V gene (reference sequence). The junction had 11 bases not matched to a gene; V was cut back by 4 bases and J by 5 bases. Written as DNA, the CDR3 is TGTGCCAGCAGCCGGGGAGGGGCCGCAGGGGAGACCCAGTACTTC. Its translation is CASSRGGAAGETQYF. Variable domain in full (rest from reference TRBV5-4 and TRBJ2-5): ETGVTQSPTHLIKTRGQQVTLRCSSQSGHNTVSWYQQALGQGPQFIFQYYREEENGRGNFPPRFSGLQFPNYSSELNVNALELDDSALYLCASSRGGAAGETQYFGPGTRLLVL.

This chain connects TRBV7-2 to TRBJ1-2; TRBD1 matches 10 bases. The CDR3 totals 15 residues. The J segment lost 2 bases and the V segment lost 2 bases, leaving 2 bases of the junction unmatched. Germline V gives CDR1 SGHTA, CDR2 FQGNSA. CDR3 amino acids: CASSLSDRGNYGYTF. The DNA of the CDR3 is TGTGCCAGCAGCTTATCGGACAGGGGGAACTATGGCTACACCTTC.

J is TRBJ1-2 and V is TRBV30; D is perhaps TRBD1 (5 bases). V was pared by 0 bases and J by 8 bases, with 10 bases between. This CDR3 comprises 12 residues. Looked up from germline, CDR1 is GTSNPN and CDR2 is SVGIG (reference sequence). CDR3 residues: CAWSVGGRGYTF. The DNA for the CDR3 is TGTGCCTGGAGTGTCGGGGGTAGGGGCTACACCTTC.

The CDR3 DNA follows: TGTGCCAGCAGCTCCCATGGCGGGGAAGAGACCCAGTACTTC. It yields the protein CASSSHGGEETQYF. This chain links TRBV7-2 with TRBJ2-5, with D possibly TRBD2 on 6 matching bases. Germline CDR1 SGHTA, CDR2 FQGNSA. V was shortened by 4 bases and J by 3 bases, with 12 bases between the two germline ends. This CDR3 comprises 14 residues.

This clone has just one count. Written as DNA, the CDR3 is TGTGCCAGCAGCTCCGGGACAGGGGCCTCTGGGGCCAACGTCCTGACTTTC. It yields the protein CASSSGTGASGANVLTF. The J gene is TRBJ2-6, the V gene TRBV5-4, with 10 nucleotides matching TRBD1. Germline V gives CDR1 SGHNT, CDR2 YYREEE (reference sequence). CDR3 length: 17 residues. The trim removed 3 bases at V and 0 bases at J, leaving 3 bases unmatched.

This chain connects TRBV7-9 to TRBJ2-2, with unresolved D. V lost 7 bases and J 0 bases, leaving 9 bases between the germline ends. The CDR3 is made up of 14 amino acids. Germline V gene lookup returns CDR1 SEHNR and CDR2 FQNEAQ (reference sequence). CDR3 in amino acids: CASTNQANTGELFF. The CDR3 region has the DNA TGTGCCAGCACCAACCAGGCGAACACCGGGGAGCTGTTTTTT.

The rearrangement uses TRBV6-5 and TRBJ1-1, with D perhaps matching TRBD1 (6 bases). The CDR3 runs 13 residues. V dropped 5 bases and J dropped 7 bases, with 14 bases sitting between them. The germline V gene encodes CDR1 MNHEY and CDR2 SVGAGI. The CDR3 DNA is TGTGCCAGCAGTCAACAGGGTCCACTTGAAGCTTTCTTT. Residues: CASSQQGPLEAFF.

CDR3 region: CASSVGRGTAGYTF. CDR3 bases: TGTGCCAGCAGCGTAGGTCGGGGGACGGCTGGCTACACCTTC. This sequence joins TRBV9 and TRBJ1-2; weak D call: TRBD1 (5 bases). Trimming took off 0 bases at V and 7 bases at J, with 13 bases between the two ends. The V gene's germline CDR1 is SGDLS and CDR2 YYNGEE. The CDR3 totals 14 residues. The full variable domain, rest sourced from reference TRBV9 and TRBJ1-2, is DSGVTQTPKHLITATGQRVTLRCSPRSGDLSVYWYQQSLDQGLQFLIQYYNGEERAKGNILERFSAQQFPDLHSELNLSSLELGDSALYFCASSVGRGTAGYTFGSGTRLTVV.

V and J are TRBV2 and TRBJ2-7, with D maybe TRBD1 (5 bases). The CDR3 loop spans 11 amino acids. CDR1 SNHLY and CDR2 FYNNEI come from the germline V gene. V lost 6 bases and J 5 bases, leaving 8 bases between the germline ends. CDR3 sequence: CASSLRDEQYF. The CDR3 nucleotides are TGTGCCAGCAGCCTCAGGGACGAGCAGTACTTC.

This clone was found once. The chain uses TRBV9 and TRBJ2-3; 7 bases map to TRBD1. The V segment lost 4 bases and the J segment 2 bases; nucleotides outside the gene matches: 10. This CDR3 has 16 residues. Germline V gene lookup returns CDR1 SGDLS and CDR2 YYNGEE. CDR3: CASSPGQATLTDTQYF. The CDR3 coding sequence is TGTGCCAGCAGCCCAGGACAGGCCACACTCACAGATACGCAGTATTTT.

This sequence joins TRBV30 and TRBJ1-1, with 10 bases aligning to TRBD1. Unmatched junction bases numbered 9, after V lost 2 bases and J lost 0 bases. The CDR3 is made up of 17 amino acids. Germline V gives CDR1 GTSNPN, CDR2 SVGIG (reference sequence). As DNA, the CDR3 is TGTGCCTGGAGTCCTTCAGGGGGGACAGGGGTGAACACTGAAGCTTTCTTT. It translates to CAWSPSGGTGVNTEAFF.

The rearrangement links TRBV10-2 to TRBJ2-1; 12 bases fit TRBD2. CDR1 WSHSY and CDR2 SAAADI come from the germline V gene. With 6 bases clipped from V and 4 bases from J, the junction kept 1 base outside the gene matches. CDR3 size: 14 residues. Here the CDR3 reads CASRGLAGYNEQFF. CDR3 DNA: TGCGCCAGCAGGGGACTAGCGGGTTACAATGAGCAGTTCTTC.

The J gene is TRBJ1-3, the V gene TRBV5-1; TRBD1 aligns across 7 bases. Losses at the gene ends were 3 bases for V and 0 bases for J; bases not matched to a gene: 6. The germline V gene has CDR1 SGHRS and CDR2 YFSETQ. The CDR3 is made up of 16 amino acids. This chain's CDR3 is CASSWDSFNSGNTIYF. In DNA, the CDR3 is TGCGCCAGCAGCTGGGACAGCTTCAACTCTGGAAACACCATATATTTT.

V is TRBV6-5 and J is TRBJ2-2, with D maybe TRBD1 (5 bases). The CDR3 runs 15 residues. Germline V lookup: CDR1 MNHEY, CDR2 SVGAGI. V was cut by 8 bases and J by 3 bases, with 16 bases left in between. This CDR3 is CASGSGRADTGELFF. CDR3 coding DNA: TGTGCCAGCGGATCGGGCAGGGCGGACACCGGGGAGCTGTTTTTT.

The V and J genes are TRBV16 and TRBJ1-1, with TRBD1 as a possible D gene (6 bases). The CDR3 is 17 residues long. The ends were cut back, 2 bases at V and 1 base at J, with 17 bases in the middle. From germline, CDR1 is KGHSY and CDR2 FQNENV. The CDR3 region has the DNA TGTGCCAGCAGCCAAAGGCACAGCAGGGGATCGAACACTGAAGCTTTCTTT. Protein sequence: CASSQRHSRGSNTEAFF.

The chain is built from TRBV7-2 and TRBJ1-5; no clear D gene. Germline values: CDR1 SGHTA, CDR2 FQGNSA. This CDR3 has 13 amino acids. V dropped 4 bases and J dropped 3 bases, with 7 bases sitting between them. The CDR3 region has the DNA TGTGCCAGCAGCTCTCTAAACAATCAGCCCCAGCATTTT. This translates into CASSSLNNQPQHF.

J is TRBJ2-2 and V is TRBV14, with 12 bases identical to TRBD2. The germline V gene has CDR1 SGHDN and CDR2 FVKESK. This CDR3 contains 14 residues. The V segment lost 4 bases and the J segment 8 bases; nucleotides outside the gene matches: 2. CDR3 residues: CASSRGTSGGELFF. CDR3 DNA: TGTGCCAGCAGCCGAGGGACTAGCGGGGGGGAGCTGTTTTTT.

The rearrangement joins TRBV5-4 to TRBJ2-1; TRBD1 is a possible D gene (6 bases). Germline V gene sequence: CDR1 SGHNT, CDR2 YYREEE (reference sequence). CDR3 length equals 16 residues. The germline V and J ends were trimmed by 4 bases and 0 bases, with 14 bases remaining between them. The CDR3 DNA follows: TGTGCCAGCAGCAGAACAGGGTCAAGCTCCTACAATGAGCAGTTCTTC. Translated, it gives CASSRTGSSSYNEQFF.

In DNA form, the CDR3 reads TGTGCCAGCAGCCCCCGGGGACAGGGGGCGAGGGTTGAAGCTTTCTTT. Encoded protein: CASSPRGQGARVEAFF. The chain couples TRBV7-9 to TRBJ1-1; 12 bases are a match to TRBD1. The length of the CDR3 is 16 residues. V shed 5 bases, J shed 7 bases, and the junction held 11 bases outside the gene matches. Per germline, CDR1 SEHNR and CDR2 FQNEAQ (reference sequence).

The rearrangement links TRBV3-1 (or the pseudogene TRBV3-2) to TRBJ2-5; tentative D call: TRBD2 (5 bases). Germline V CDR1 and CDR2: LGHDT, YNNKEL (reference sequence). V was trimmed by 4 bases and J by 2 bases, leaving 14 bases between them. This CDR3 is 15 amino acids long. DNA for the CDR3: TGTGCCAGCAGCCTTTGGGAGCGGCATCAAGAGACCCAGTACTTC. It translates to CASSLWERHQETQYF.

This chain connects TRBV19 to TRBJ1-2; D might be TRBD1 (6 bases). CDR3 size: 15 residues. Germline CDR1 is LNHDA and CDR2 is SQIVND (reference sequence). The germline V and J ends were trimmed by 7 bases and 3 bases, with 18 bases remaining between them. CDR3 loop: CASISSHRADYGYTF. The CDR3 DNA sequence: TGTGCCAGTATTAGTTCGCACAGGGCGGACTATGGCTACACCTTC.